Each of the 17 T cell receptor beta chains below was sequenced from the same sample in a study of blood T cell repertoires in COVID-19. Repertoires were generated with immunoSEQ multiplex PCR, while TCRdb's copy carries only in-frame clones and drops some. The sample yields about 270,000 clones, 85% seen once. Specimen: peripheral blood. These receptors all stem from a human donor in a cohort sampled during active COVID-19.

The chain is built from TRBV5-4 and TRBJ2-3, with 7 positions matching TRBD1. The CDR3 covers 13 residues. V lost 5 bases to trimming and J lost 6 bases; unmatched junction nucleotides: 6. Germline CDR1 is SGHNT and CDR2 is YYREEE (reference sequence). The CDR3 loop reads CASSDRAYDTQYF. The CDR3, as DNA: TGTGCCAGCAGTGACAGGGCATACGATACGCAGTATTTT.

The chain employs TRBV28 and TRBJ1-1; 9 positions match TRBD1. The CDR3 totals 15 residues. Trimming removed 10 bases from V and 4 bases from J; junction bases left unmatched: 13. Germline loops: CDR1 MDHEN, CDR2 SYDVKM. The CDR3 sequence is CATLTPRDRVTEAFF. For the CDR3, the DNA is TGTGCCACCCTTACCCCCCGGGACAGGGTCACTGAAGCTTTCTTT.

CDR3 loop: CASSLEGGPVNEQFF. In nucleotides, the CDR3 is TGTGCCAGCAGCTTGGAGGGAGGGCCTGTCAATGAGCAGTTCTTC. The chain employs TRBV5-6 and TRBJ2-1; TRBD2 matches 7 bases. The CDR3 consists of 15 residues. Germline CDR1 reads SGHDT; CDR2 reads YYEEEE. V dropped 0 bases and J dropped 6; count of bases not matched to a gene: 6.

V usage is TRBV3-1 (or the pseudogene TRBV3-2) and J usage is TRBJ2-1; 13 bases align to TRBD2. V was pared by 3 bases and J by 3 bases, with 8 bases of the junction left unmatched. The CDR3 consists of 18 residues. Germline values: CDR1 LGHDT, CDR2 YNNKEL (reference sequence). CDR3 residues: CASSHLPGTSGIYNEQFF. For the CDR3, the DNA is TGTGCCAGCAGCCACCTTCCCGGGACTAGCGGGATCTACAATGAGCAGTTCTTC.

As concerns this clone: The same CDR3 also results from other DNA sequences found in this sample. V usage is TRBV7-2 and J usage is TRBJ2-7; 13 nucleotides line up with TRBD2. Germline V gene sequence: CDR1 SGHTA, CDR2 FQGNSA. This CDR3 region has 14 residues. The V and J ends lost 6 bases and 4 bases, in that order; junction bases with no gene match: 3. This CDR3 is CASSSTSGRYEQYF. The CDR3 bases are TGTGCCAGCAGTTCGACTAGCGGGAGGTACGAGCAGTACTTC.

The J gene is TRBJ1-1, the V gene TRBV19; 9 nucleotides align to TRBD1. J was trimmed by 1 base and V by 9 bases; bases with no gene match: 6. This CDR3 has 14 residues. Per the germline V gene, CDR1 is LNHDA and CDR2 is SQIVND (reference sequence). The CDR3 sequence: CASDDRGWNTEAFF. DNA of the CDR3: TGTGCCAGCGACGACAGGGGGTGGAACACTGAAGCTTTCTTT. The whole variable domain, filled in from reference TRBV19 and TRBJ1-1, reads DGGITQSPKYLFRKEGQNVTLSCEQNLNHDAMYWYRQDPGQGLRLIYYSQIVNDFQKGDIAEGYSVSREKKESFPLTVTSAQKNPTAFYLCASDDRGWNTEAFFGQGTRLTVV.

The chain couples TRBV27 to TRBJ1-2, with D perhaps matching TRBD1 (5 bases). With 3 bases removed from V and 3 bases from J, the gap between germline ends came to 11 bases. The CDR3 length is 14 residues. The V gene's germline CDR1 is MNHEY and CDR2 SMNVEV (reference sequence). Here the CDR3 reads CASSFGAGHYGYTF. In DNA, the CDR3 is TGTGCCAGCAGTTTTGGGGCAGGGCACTATGGCTACACCTTC.

This sequence joins TRBV30 and TRBJ1-3; D remains unclear. V was clipped by 3 bases and J by 3 bases, with 9 bases between them. CDR3 length equals 13 residues. Germline V gene data show CDR1 as GTSNPN and CDR2 as SVGIG (reference sequence). The CDR3 loop is CAWSLAVGNTIYF. As DNA, the CDR3 is TGTGCCTGGAGCTTAGCTGTTGGAAACACCATATATTTT.

The chain combines TRBV5-1 with TRBJ1-1, with 7 positions matching TRBD1. Germline CDR1 is SGHRS and CDR2 is YFSETQ. V was pared by 2 bases and J by 1 base, with 5 bases of the junction left unmatched. The CDR3 has 15 amino acids. The CDR3 loop reads CASSLSTGWNTEAFF. Written as DNA, the CDR3 is TGCGCCAGCAGCTTATCGACAGGGTGGAACACTGAAGCTTTCTTT.

V gene TRBV5-1 combines with J gene TRBJ1-3, with a tentative D call TRBD1 (6 bases). In germline, CDR1 is SGHRS, CDR2 YFSETQ. CDR3 length: 15 residues. The germline V and J ends were trimmed by 4 bases and 0 bases, with 11 bases remaining between them. CDR3 region: CASSTTGLSGNTIYF. In DNA form, the CDR3 reads TGCGCCAGCAGCACCACAGGGCTCTCTGGAAACACCATATATTTT.

V gene TRBV9 combines with J gene TRBJ2-2, with TRBD2 identical over 8 bases. CDR3 size: 16 residues. V trimming: 5 bases; J trimming: 0 bases; junction bases outside the gene matches: 6. Germline CDR1 is SGDLS and CDR2 is YYNGEE. The CDR3 region is CASSLVAGTNTGELFF. The CDR3 nucleotides read TGTGCCAGCAGTTTGGTAGCGGGAACGAACACCGGGGAGCTGTTTTTT.

This clone occurred a few times. In DNA form, the CDR3 reads TGTGCCAGCCGATCGGGGGACAGGATAGCCTACGAGCAGTACTTC. Residues: CASRSGDRIAYEQYF. V gene TRBV2 combines with J gene TRBJ2-7; 8 nucleotides line up with TRBD1. Germline CDR1 and CDR2: SNHLY and FYNNEI. The CDR3 loop spans 15 amino acids. J gave up 2 bases and V 8 bases, and 11 bases lay outside the gene matches.

The rearrangement uses TRBV18 and TRBJ2-3; 11 bases are a match to TRBD2. Trimming cost V 2 bases and J 5 bases; bases outside gene matches: 6. Germline V gives CDR1 KGHSH, CDR2 LQKENI. CDR3 size: 16 residues. The chain's CDR3 is CASSPAGTSGGDTQYF. DNA for the CDR3: TGTGCCAGCTCACCAGCCGGGACTAGCGGTGGAGATACGCAGTATTTT.

The rearrangement uses TRBV7-8 and TRBJ2-1; 8 bases are shared with TRBD1. After removal of 5 bases from V and 4 bases from J, the junction contained 10 bases not matched to a gene. Germline V lookup: CDR1 SGHVS, CDR2 FQNEAQ. The CDR3 is made up of 16 amino acids. The DNA for the CDR3 is TGTGCCAGCAGCCCCGGTAGGACAGGGACGTACAATGAGCAGTTCTTC. Protein: CASSPGRTGTYNEQFF.

This clone was observed once. V is TRBV7-6 and J is TRBJ2-7; 10 bases match TRBD1. Germline values: CDR1 SGHVS, CDR2 FNYEAQ. The CDR3 is 17 residues long. With V trimmed by 2 bases and J by 4 bases, 11 bases remained unmatched. CDR3 DNA sequence: TGTGCCAGCAGCTTAATGGGACAGGGGTTCTCCAAATACGAGCAGTACTTC. Amino acid sequence: CASSLMGQGFSKYEQYF.

The chain joins TRBV19 to TRBJ2-5, with TRBD2 matching 9 bases. The CDR3 runs 15 residues. J lost 1 base, V lost 3 bases, and 3 bases had no gene match. Germline CDR1 is LNHDA and CDR2 is SQIVND (reference sequence). The DNA for the CDR3 is TGTGCCAGTAGTATTGTAGCGGGAGCCCAAGAGACCCAGTACTTC. Translation gives CASSIVAGAQETQYF. The entire variable domain, with the rest obtained from reference TRBV19 and TRBJ2-5, is as follows: DGGITQSPKYLFRKEGQNVTLSCEQNLNHDAMYWYRQDPGQGLRLIYYSQIVNDFQKGDIAEGYSVSREKKESFPLTVTSAQKNPTAFYLCASSIVAGAQETQYFGPGTRLLVL.

V is TRBV15 and J is TRBJ2-5, with TRBD2 matching 15 bases. The germline CDR1 and CDR2 sequences are LNHNV and YYDKDF (reference sequence). CDR3 length equals 16 residues. J gave up 7 bases and V 6 bases, and 9 bases lay outside the gene matches. The CDR3 region has the DNA TGTGCCACCAGTATGGGACTAGCGGGAGGACAGGGGACCCAGTACTTC. This encodes CATSMGLAGGQGTQYF.